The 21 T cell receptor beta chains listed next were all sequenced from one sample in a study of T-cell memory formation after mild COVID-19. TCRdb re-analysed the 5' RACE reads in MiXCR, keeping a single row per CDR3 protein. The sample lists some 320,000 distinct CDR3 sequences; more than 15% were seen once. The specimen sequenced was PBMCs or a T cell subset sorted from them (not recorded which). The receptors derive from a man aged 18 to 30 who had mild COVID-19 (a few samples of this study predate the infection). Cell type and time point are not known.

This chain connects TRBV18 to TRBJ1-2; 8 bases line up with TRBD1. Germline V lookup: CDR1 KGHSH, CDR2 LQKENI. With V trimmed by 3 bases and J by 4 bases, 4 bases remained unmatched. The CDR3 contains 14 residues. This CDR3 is CASSPLQGVYGYTF. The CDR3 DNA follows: TGTGCCAGCTCACCTTTACAGGGGGTCTATGGCTACACCTTC.

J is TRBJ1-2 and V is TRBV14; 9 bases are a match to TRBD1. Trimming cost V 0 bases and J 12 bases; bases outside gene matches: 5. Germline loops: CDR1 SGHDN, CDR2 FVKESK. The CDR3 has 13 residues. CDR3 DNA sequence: TGTGCCAGCAGCCAAGATAAGGACAGGGGACACACCTTC. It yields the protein CASSQDKDRGHTF.

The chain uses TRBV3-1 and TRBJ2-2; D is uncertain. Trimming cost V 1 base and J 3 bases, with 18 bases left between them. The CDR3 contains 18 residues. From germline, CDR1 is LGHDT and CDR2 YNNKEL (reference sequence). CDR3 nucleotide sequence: TGTGCCAGCAGCCAAGTCCCCCCTTCAGTAGAGGACACCGGGGAGCTGTTTTTT. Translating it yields CASSQVPPSVEDTGELFF.

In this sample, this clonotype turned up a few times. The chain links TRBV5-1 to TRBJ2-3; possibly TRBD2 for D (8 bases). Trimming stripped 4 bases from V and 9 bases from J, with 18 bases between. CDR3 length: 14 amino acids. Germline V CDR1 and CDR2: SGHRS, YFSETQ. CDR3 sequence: CASSGDSREGTQYF. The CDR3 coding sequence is TGCGCCAGCAGCGGGGACAGCCGGGAGGGGACGCAGTATTTT.

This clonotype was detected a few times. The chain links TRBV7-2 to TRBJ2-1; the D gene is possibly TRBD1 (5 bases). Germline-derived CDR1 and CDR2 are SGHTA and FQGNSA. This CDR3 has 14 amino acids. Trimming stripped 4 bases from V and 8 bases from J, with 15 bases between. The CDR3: CASSSRARVHEQFF. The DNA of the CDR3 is TGTGCCAGCAGCTCCAGGGCCAGGGTACATGAGCAGTTCTTC.

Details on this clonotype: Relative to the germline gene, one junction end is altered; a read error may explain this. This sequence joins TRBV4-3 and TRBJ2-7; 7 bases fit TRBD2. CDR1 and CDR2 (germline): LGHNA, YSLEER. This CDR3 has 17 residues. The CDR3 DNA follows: TGCGCCAGCAGCCAAGATCTCGCGGGGGTCGATTCCCACGAGCACTACTTC. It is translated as CASSQDLAGVDSHEHYF.

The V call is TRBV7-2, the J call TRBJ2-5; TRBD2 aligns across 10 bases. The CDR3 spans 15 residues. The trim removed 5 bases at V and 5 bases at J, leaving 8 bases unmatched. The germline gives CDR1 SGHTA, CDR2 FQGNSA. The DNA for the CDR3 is TGTGCCAGCAGCGACCTAGCGGGGGTAGAGGAGACCCAGTACTTC. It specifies CASSDLAGVEETQYF. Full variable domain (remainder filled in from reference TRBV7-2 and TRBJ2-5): GAGVSQSPSNKVTEKGKDVELRCDPISGHTALYWYRQSLGQGLEFLIYFQGNSAPDKSGLPSDRFSAERTGGSVSTLTIQRTQQEDSAVYLCASSDLAGVEETQYFGPGTRLLVL.

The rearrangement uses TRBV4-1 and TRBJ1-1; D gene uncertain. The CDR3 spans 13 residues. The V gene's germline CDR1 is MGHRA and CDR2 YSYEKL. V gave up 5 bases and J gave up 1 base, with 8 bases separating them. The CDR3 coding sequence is TGCGCCAGCAGCTTTCGTCCGAACACTGAAGCTTTCTTT. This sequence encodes CASSFRPNTEAFF.

The DNA of the CDR3 is TGCGCCAGCAGCCAAGGGCAGGGGGATACAGATACGCAGTATTTT. Protein sequence: CASSQGQGDTDTQYF. The V gene is TRBV4-1, the J gene TRBJ2-3; TRBD1 agrees at 7 bases. Trimming removed 1 base from V and 3 bases from J; junction bases left unmatched: 4. There are 15 residues in the CDR3. Looked up from germline, CDR1 is MGHRA and CDR2 is YSYEKL.

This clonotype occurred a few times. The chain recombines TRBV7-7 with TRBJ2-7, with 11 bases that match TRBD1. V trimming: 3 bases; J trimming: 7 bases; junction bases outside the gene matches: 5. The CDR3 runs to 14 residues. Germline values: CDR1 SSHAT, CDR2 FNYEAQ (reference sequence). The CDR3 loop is CASSFLDRGREQYF. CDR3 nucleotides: TGTGCCAGCAGCTTCCTGGACAGGGGGCGAGAGCAGTACTTC.

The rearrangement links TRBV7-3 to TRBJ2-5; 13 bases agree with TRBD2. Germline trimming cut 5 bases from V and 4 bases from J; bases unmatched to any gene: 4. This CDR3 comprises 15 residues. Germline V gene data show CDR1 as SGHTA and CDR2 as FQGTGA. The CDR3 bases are TGTGCCAGCAGCACCGGGACTAGCGGGGCAGAGACCCAGTACTTC. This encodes CASSTGTSGAETQYF.

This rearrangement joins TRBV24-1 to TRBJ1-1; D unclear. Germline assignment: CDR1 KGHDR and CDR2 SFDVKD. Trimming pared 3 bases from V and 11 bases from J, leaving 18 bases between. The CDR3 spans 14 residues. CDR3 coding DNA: TGTGCCACCAGTGATGTCCACAGCAAGGTGGGGGCTTTCTTT. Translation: CATSDVHSKVGAFF.

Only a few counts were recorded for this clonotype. CDR3 sequence: CASSRYRDYEEQFF. The CDR3 coding sequence is TGCGCCAGCAGCAGGTACAGGGACTACGAGGAGCAGTTCTTC. This chain connects TRBV5-1 to TRBJ2-1, with TRBD2 as a possible D gene (7 bases). This CDR3 has 14 residues. Looked up from germline, CDR1 is SGHRS and CDR2 is YFSETQ. V was cut by 4 bases and J by 10 bases, with 18 bases left in between.

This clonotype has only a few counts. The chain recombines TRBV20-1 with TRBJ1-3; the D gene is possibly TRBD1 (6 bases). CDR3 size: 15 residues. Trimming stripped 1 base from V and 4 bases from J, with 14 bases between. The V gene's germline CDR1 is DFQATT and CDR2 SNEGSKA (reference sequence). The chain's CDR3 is CSARVLQGLGNTIYF. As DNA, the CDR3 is TGCAGTGCTAGAGTACTACAGGGTCTCGGAAACACCATATATTTT.

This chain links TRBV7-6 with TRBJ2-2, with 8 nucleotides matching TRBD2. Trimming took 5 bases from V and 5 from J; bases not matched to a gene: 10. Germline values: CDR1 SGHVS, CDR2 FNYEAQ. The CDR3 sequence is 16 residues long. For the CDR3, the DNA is TGTGCCAGCAGCCCCGCCGGGACTAGAAGGACCGGGGAGCTGTTTTTT. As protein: CASSPAGTRRTGELFF.

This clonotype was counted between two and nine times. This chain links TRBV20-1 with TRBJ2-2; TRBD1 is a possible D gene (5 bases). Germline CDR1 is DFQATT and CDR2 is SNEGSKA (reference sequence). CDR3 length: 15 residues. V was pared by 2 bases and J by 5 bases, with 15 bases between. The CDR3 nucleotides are TGCAGTGCTAGAAGGCAGGGAATAATAACCGGGGAGCTGTTTTTT. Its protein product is CSARRQGIITGELFF.

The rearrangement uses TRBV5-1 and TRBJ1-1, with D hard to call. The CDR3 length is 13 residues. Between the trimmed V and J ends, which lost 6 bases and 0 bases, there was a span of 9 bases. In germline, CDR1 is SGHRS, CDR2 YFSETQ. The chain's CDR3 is CASMVGMNTEAFF. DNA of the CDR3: TGCGCCAGCATGGTCGGAATGAACACTGAAGCTTTCTTT. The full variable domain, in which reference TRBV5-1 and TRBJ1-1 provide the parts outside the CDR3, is KAGVTQTPRYLIKTRGQQVTLSCSPISGHRSVSWYQQTPGQGLQFLFEYFSETQRNKGNFPGRFSGRQFSNSRSEMNVSTLELGDSALYLCASMVGMNTEAFFGQGTRLTVV.

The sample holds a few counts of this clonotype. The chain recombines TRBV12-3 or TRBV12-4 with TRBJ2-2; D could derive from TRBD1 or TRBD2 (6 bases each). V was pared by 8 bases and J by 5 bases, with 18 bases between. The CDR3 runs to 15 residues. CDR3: CASESRGAGTGELFF. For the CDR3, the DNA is TGTGCCAGCGAGTCGAGGGGGGCGGGGACCGGGGAGCTGTTTTTT.

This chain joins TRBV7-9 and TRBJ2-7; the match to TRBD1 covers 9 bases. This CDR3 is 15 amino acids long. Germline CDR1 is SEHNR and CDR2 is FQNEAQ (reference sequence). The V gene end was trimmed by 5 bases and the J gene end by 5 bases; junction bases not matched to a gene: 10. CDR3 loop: CASSLSGTGWHEQYF. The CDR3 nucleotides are TGTGCCAGCAGCCTCTCCGGGACAGGGTGGCACGAGCAGTACTTC.

CDR3 in DNA: TGTGCCAGCAGCCGGGGACAGGGAATTCCCTACGAGCAGTACTTC. Translated: CASSRGQGIPYEQYF. The chain links TRBV7-9 to TRBJ2-7; TRBD1 matches at 9 bases. V lost 5 bases, J lost 2 bases, and 7 bases stayed unmatched. In germline, CDR1 is SEHNR, CDR2 FQNEAQ (reference sequence). This CDR3 is 15 amino acids long.

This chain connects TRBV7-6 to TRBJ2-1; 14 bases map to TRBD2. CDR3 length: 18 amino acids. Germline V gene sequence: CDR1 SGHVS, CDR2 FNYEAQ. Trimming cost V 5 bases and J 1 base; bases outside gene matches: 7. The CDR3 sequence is CASSPTSGGASSYNEQFF. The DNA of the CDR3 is TGTGCCAGCAGCCCGACTAGCGGGGGGGCCTCATCCTACAATGAGCAGTTCTTC.